Listed below are T cell receptor beta chains from one sample, sequenced in a study of T cell responses to AZD1222 COVID-19 vaccine. Clones were sequenced by immunoSEQ multiplex PCR, and TCRdb holds only the in-frame ones, with some missing. The sample lists 210,000 or so clones; approximately 94% were seen once. Sequenced here: peripheral blood, sampled on day 0 of MenACWY control vaccination. The receptor source for this set is an adult in good health. Each CDR3 is given with its conserved first and last residue. Fields, in order: D gene, J gene, clone size, V gene, CDR3 DNA, CDR3 protein. A D gene is named only where the DNA matches it firmly. For some rows the clone size is stated as once, few or many, or as a class when expanded; others skip it.

d_gene: NA; j_gene: TRBJ1-2; abundance: NA; v_gene: TRBV6-1; CDR3nt: TGTGCCAGCAGTGAAGTCAGGGGCGCCGGATATGGCTACACCTTC; CDR3aa: CASSEVRGAGYGYTF
d_gene: NA; j_gene: TRBJ2-7; abundance: NA; v_gene: TRBV7-9; CDR3nt: TGTGCCAGCAGCTTAGACGAACAGGGATTCTCCTACGAGCAGTACTTC; CDR3aa: CASSLDEQGFSYEQYF
d_gene: NA; j_gene: TRBJ2-1; abundance: NA; v_gene: TRBV10-3; CDR3nt: TGTGCCATCAGTGAGTCGAGCTCGCGGGGACCCTACAATGAGCAGTTCTTC; CDR3aa: CAISESSSRGPYNEQFF
d_gene: NA; j_gene: TRBJ2-2; abundance: NA; v_gene: TRBV19; CDR3nt: TGTGCCAGTAGTTCCGGTCAGGGGTACACCGGGGAGCTGTTTTTT; CDR3aa: CASSSGQGYTGELFF
d_gene: NA; j_gene: TRBJ1-5; abundance: NA; v_gene: TRBV6-2/TRBV6-3; CDR3nt: TGTGCCAGCACCTACTCAGGAGGGGGGGGCAATCAGCCCCAGCATTTT; CDR3aa: CASTYSGGGGNQPQHF
d_gene: NA; j_gene: TRBJ1-2; abundance: NA; v_gene: TRBV27; CDR3nt: TGTGCCAGCAGTTTGGTCCCTCAGAACTATGGCTACACCTTC; CDR3aa: CASSLVPQNYGYTF
d_gene: TRBD1; j_gene: TRBJ1-5; abundance: NA; v_gene: TRBV5-4; CDR3nt: TGTGCCAGCAGCCCTGACAGGGATTCGGTTCAGCCCCAGCATTTT; CDR3aa: CASSPDRDSVQPQHF
d_gene: NA; j_gene: TRBJ1-6; abundance: NA; v_gene: TRBV9; CDR3nt: TGTGCCAGCAGCGTAGCAGGGAGTGGGAGTAATTCACCCCTCCACTTT; CDR3aa: CASSVAGSGSNSPLHF
d_gene: NA; j_gene: TRBJ1-6; abundance: NA; v_gene: TRBV5-6; CDR3nt: TGTGCCAGCAGCTTAGGCAGTCTCTATAATTCACCCCTCCACTTT; CDR3aa: CASSLGSLYNSPLHF
d_gene: NA; j_gene: TRBJ2-1; abundance: NA; v_gene: TRBV5-1; CDR3nt: TGCGCCAGCAGCCCTAGCTCCCACTCCTACAATGAGCAGTTCTTC; CDR3aa: CASSPSSHSYNEQFF
d_gene: NA; j_gene: TRBJ1-5; abundance: once; v_gene: TRBV5-6; CDR3nt: TGTGCCAGCAGCTTCTGGGGGAGCAATCAGCCCCAGCATTTT; CDR3aa: CASSFWGSNQPQHF
d_gene: TRBD1; j_gene: TRBJ1-2; abundance: NA; v_gene: TRBV6-4; CDR3nt: TGTGCCAGCAGTCGTGGGACAGGGGAGGACTATGGCTACACCTTC; CDR3aa: CASSRGTGEDYGYTF
d_gene: NA; j_gene: TRBJ1-2; abundance: NA; v_gene: TRBV7-8; CDR3nt: TGTGCCAGCAGCCCAGCCGGTACTGCTAACTATGGCTACACCTTC; CDR3aa: CASSPAGTANYGYTF
d_gene: NA; j_gene: TRBJ1-5; abundance: once; v_gene: TRBV28; CDR3nt: TGTGCCAGCAGTTTTGGGGGGCTCAAACAGCCCCAGCATTTT; CDR3aa: CASSFGGLKQPQHF
d_gene: NA; j_gene: TRBJ2-1; abundance: NA; v_gene: TRBV18; CDR3nt: TGTGCCAGCTCCCTAAATGCGCAAGGGGCCTACAATGAGCAGTTCTTC; CDR3aa: CASSLNAQGAYNEQFF
d_gene: NA; j_gene: TRBJ1-5; abundance: NA; v_gene: TRBV19; CDR3nt: TGTGCCAGTGAAAAGGGTCATCAGCCCCAGCATTTT; CDR3aa: CASEKGHQPQHF
d_gene: NA; j_gene: TRBJ2-1; abundance: NA; v_gene: TRBV19; CDR3nt: TGTGCCAGTAGTATCGACCGGAGCTCCTACAATGAGCAGTTCTTC; CDR3aa: CASSIDRSSYNEQFF
d_gene: NA; j_gene: TRBJ2-3; abundance: NA; v_gene: TRBV6-1; CDR3nt: TGTGCCAGCAGTGAATTCCGGGCAGATACGCAGTATTTT; CDR3aa: CASSEFRADTQYF
d_gene: NA; j_gene: TRBJ1-5; abundance: NA; v_gene: TRBV6-5; CDR3nt: TGTGCCAGCAGCCTCAACAGGGCGCGCAATCAGCCCCAGCATTTT; CDR3aa: CASSLNRARNQPQHF
d_gene: NA; j_gene: TRBJ2-2; abundance: NA; v_gene: TRBV7-2; CDR3nt: TGTGCCAGCAGCTTAGATCCTAGATCGGGCGGGGAGCTGTTTTTT; CDR3aa: CASSLDPRSGGELFF
d_gene: NA; j_gene: TRBJ1-1; abundance: NA; v_gene: TRBV27; CDR3nt: TGTGCCAGCGGAACGAGGGGTGGGAGTAGCACTGAAGCTTTCTTT; CDR3aa: CASGTRGGSSTEAFF
d_gene: TRBD1; j_gene: TRBJ1-4; abundance: once; v_gene: TRBV9; CDR3nt: TGTGCCAGCAGCGTTGAGGGGGCGACTAATGAAAAACTGTTTTTT; CDR3aa: CASSVEGATNEKLFF
d_gene: TRBD2; j_gene: TRBJ2-3; abundance: NA; v_gene: TRBV4-3; CDR3nt: TGCGCCAGCAGCCAAGATGGGGCTAGCGGGGGGGCAGATACGCAGTATTTT; CDR3aa: CASSQDGASGGADTQYF
d_gene: NA; j_gene: TRBJ2-5; abundance: NA; v_gene: TRBV27; CDR3nt: TGTGCCAGCAGCACCTCAGCGTACCAAGAGACCCAGTACTTC; CDR3aa: CASSTSAYQETQYF
d_gene: NA; j_gene: TRBJ2-5; abundance: NA; v_gene: TRBV7-9; CDR3nt: TGTGCCAGCAGCTCCAGTGGGGAGACCCAGTACTTC; CDR3aa: CASSSSGETQYF
d_gene: TRBD1; j_gene: TRBJ2-1; abundance: NA; v_gene: TRBV5-6; CDR3nt: TGTGCCAGCAGCTTGAGTAATGGGACAGGGGCTCTATTTAATGAGCAGTTCTTC; CDR3aa: CASSLSNGTGALFNEQFF
d_gene: NA; j_gene: TRBJ1-5; abundance: NA; v_gene: TRBV5-4; CDR3nt: TGTGCCAGCAGCTTGGACAGGGTCGGACAGCCCCAGCATTTT; CDR3aa: CASSLDRVGQPQHF
d_gene: TRBD1; j_gene: TRBJ1-1; abundance: NA; v_gene: TRBV5-3; CDR3nt: TGTGCCAGAAGTCGGGACAGGGGATGTCTTTCCACTGAAGCTTTCTTT; CDR3aa: CARSRDRGCLSTEAFF
d_gene: NA; j_gene: TRBJ2-2; abundance: NA; v_gene: TRBV7-2; CDR3nt: TGTGCCAGCAGCGACGGAGTACCCCTGAACACCGGGGAGCTGTTTTTT; CDR3aa: CASSDGVPLNTGELFF
d_gene: NA; j_gene: TRBJ2-1; abundance: NA; v_gene: TRBV7-2; CDR3nt: TGTGCCAGCAGCTGGCGGAGGGGCGTGGGTAATGAGCAGTTCTTC; CDR3aa: CASSWRRGVGNEQFF
d_gene: NA; j_gene: TRBJ1-2; abundance: once; v_gene: TRBV28; CDR3nt: TGTGCCAGCAGCCATAACTATGGCTACACCTTC; CDR3aa: CASSHNYGYTF
d_gene: NA; j_gene: TRBJ1-4; abundance: NA; v_gene: TRBV6-6; CDR3nt: TGTGCCAGCAGTCTAACTCCACAGGGAGCAACTAATGAAAAACTGTTTTTT; CDR3aa: CASSLTPQGATNEKLFF
d_gene: TRBD1; j_gene: TRBJ1-1; abundance: NA; v_gene: TRBV19; CDR3nt: TGTGCCAGTAGTATGGCCAGGGGGAAGAACACTGAAGCTTTCTTT; CDR3aa: CASSMARGKNTEAFF
d_gene: TRBD2; j_gene: TRBJ2-5; abundance: NA; v_gene: TRBV15; CDR3nt: TGTGCCACCAGCAGGGCTAGCGGGTACATGGAGACCCAGTACTTC; CDR3aa: CATSRASGYMETQYF
d_gene: TRBD1; j_gene: TRBJ1-2; abundance: NA; v_gene: TRBV3-1/TRBV3-2; CDR3nt: TGTGCCAGCAGCCTAGGGACAGGGACGTCCTATGGCTACACCTTC; CDR3aa: CASSLGTGTSYGYTF
d_gene: NA; j_gene: TRBJ1-2; abundance: NA; v_gene: TRBV19; CDR3nt: TGTGCCAGTAGTATGGTGGGGGAAACTGGCTACACCTTC; CDR3aa: CASSMVGETGYTF
d_gene: TRBD1; j_gene: TRBJ1-3; abundance: NA; v_gene: TRBV6-1; CDR3nt: TGTGCCAGCAGTGAAGGGGACAGGATTGCTGGAAACACCATATATTTT; CDR3aa: CASSEGDRIAGNTIYF
d_gene: NA; j_gene: TRBJ1-2; abundance: NA; v_gene: TRBV30; CDR3nt: TGTGCCTGGTCCGGGGGCTCCTATGGCTACACCTTC; CDR3aa: CAWSGGSYGYTF
d_gene: TRBD1; j_gene: TRBJ2-5; abundance: NA; v_gene: TRBV7-2; CDR3nt: TGTGCCAGCAGCCGCAGGGGGGAGACCCAGTACTTC; CDR3aa: CASSRRGETQYF